The clone carrying this TCR beta chain occurred once. These data belong to a study of blood T cell repertoires in COVID-19. Turning to the study itself: Acute-phase and convalescent COVID-19 samples originated in the United States, Italy and Spain.

Per the original data handling: Amplification with reference gene primers provided the estimates of nucleated cell counts. Assay used: immunoSEQ multiplex PCR; TCRdb lists only in-frame clones, some missing. V and J calls and clone size come straight from that table; D and trimming were deduced from the DNA. The table lists some 190,000 clones, more than 75% of them singletons. Trimming at V came to 3 bases and at J to 0 bases, leaving 6 bases not matched to a gene. The length of the CDR3 is 17 residues. The germline V gene encodes CDR1 SGHTA and CDR2 FQGTGA. Cohort placement rested on clinical history that participants reported themselves.

The material sequenced was PBMCs or T cells enriched from blood (not recorded which). This receptor was obtained from a woman aged 45-65 years with acute COVID-19. The J gene is TRBJ2-1, the V gene TRBV7-3, with TRBD2 matching 9 bases. The CDR3: CASSFSSGGSSYNEQFF. In DNA, the CDR3 is TGTGCCAGCAGCTTCTCCAGCGGGGGGAGCTCCTACAATGAGCAGTTCTTC. Full variable domain (outside the CDR3, taken from reference TRBV7-3 and TRBJ2-1): GAGVSQTPSNKVTEKGKYVELRCDPISGHTALYWYRQSLGQGPEFLIYFQGTGAADDSGLPNDRFFAVRPEGSVSTLKIQRTERGDSAVYLCASSFSSGGSSYNEQFFGPGTRLTVL.